The rows below give T cell receptor beta chains drawn from one sample of a study of T cell responses to AZD1222 COVID-19 vaccine. This table comes from immunoSEQ multiplex PCR, and its TCRdb copy is limited to in-frame clones, with some not included. The sample has roughly 150,000 clones; about 90% are singletons. The source was peripheral blood, collected on day 0 of AZD1222 vaccination. These receptors were taken from an adult in good health. CDR3s include the opening cysteine and the closing phenylalanine or tryptophan. Fields, in order: clone size, J gene, V gene, D gene, CDR3 protein, CDR3 DNA. The D gene is left open where the match is weak. Not all rows give a size; the values are once, few, many and, for expanded clones, a class.

>once|TRBJ2-1|TRBV13|TRBD2
CASSLVLAGINEQFF
TGTGCCAGCAGCTTAGTACTAGCGGGCATAAATGAGCAGTTCTTC
>.|TRBJ2-5|TRBV4-1|.
CASSQNRDPRGTQYF
TGCGCCAGCAGCCAGAACCGGGACCCAAGAGGGACCCAGTACTTC
>.|TRBJ2-3|TRBV27|.
CASTSPGGRTDTQYF
TGTGCCAGCACTTCCCCGGGTGGGAGAACAGATACGCAGTATTTT
>.|TRBJ2-5|TRBV6-1|.
CASSDRAALQETQYF
TGTGCCAGCAGTGACAGAGCGGCGCTCCAAGAGACCCAGTACTTC
>.|TRBJ2-5|TRBV5-1|.
CASSLSGEEETQYF
TGCGCCAGCAGCTTGTCAGGGGAGGAAGAGACCCAGTACTTC
>.|TRBJ2-5|TRBV18|TRBD1
CASSLDRVQETQYF
TGTGCCAGCTCACTGGACAGGGTACAAGAGACCCAGTACTTC
>.|TRBJ1-1|TRBV28|TRBD1
CASRPPGGRNTEAFF
TGTGCCAGCAGGCCACCAGGGGGGCGGAACACTGAAGCTTTCTTT
>.|TRBJ2-7|TRBV30|TRBD1
CAWGTGNSYEQYF
TGTGCCTGGGGGACAGGGAACTCCTACGAGCAGTACTTC
>.|TRBJ1-2|TRBV7-3|TRBD1
CASSLMGTGNVGGYTF
TGTGCCAGCAGCTTAATGGGGACAGGGAATGTTGGTGGCTACACCTTC
>.|TRBJ2-1|TRBV13|.
CASSFDRNNEQFF
TGTGCCAGCAGCTTTGACAGAAACAATGAGCAGTTCTTC
>.|TRBJ1-1|TRBV7-2|.
CASSPPQGRAEAFF
TGTGCCAGCAGCCCCCCCCAGGGGAGGGCTGAAGCTTTCTTT
>once|TRBJ2-1|TRBV5-4|.
CASSGAGSSYNEQFF
TGTGCCAGCAGCGGGGCTGGGAGCTCCTACAATGAGCAGTTCTTC
>.|TRBJ1-4|TRBV3-1/TRBV3-2|TRBD1
CASSHQQGAGEKLFF
TGTGCCAGCAGCCACCAACAGGGGGCAGGTGAAAAACTGTTTTTT
>.|TRBJ1-4|TRBV2|.
CASRQGYEKLFF
TGTGCCAGCAGGCAGGGCTATGAAAAACTGTTTTTT